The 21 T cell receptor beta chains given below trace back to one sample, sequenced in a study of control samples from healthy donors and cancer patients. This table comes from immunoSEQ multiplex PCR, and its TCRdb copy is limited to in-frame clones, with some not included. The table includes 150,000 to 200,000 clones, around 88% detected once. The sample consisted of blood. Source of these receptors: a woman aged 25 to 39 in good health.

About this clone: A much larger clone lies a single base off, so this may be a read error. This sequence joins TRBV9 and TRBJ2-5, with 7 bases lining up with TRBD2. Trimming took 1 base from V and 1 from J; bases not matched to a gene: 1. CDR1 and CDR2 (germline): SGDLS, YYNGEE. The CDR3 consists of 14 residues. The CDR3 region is CASSVLAAQETQYF. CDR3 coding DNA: TGTGCCAGCAGCGTACTAGCGGCCCAAGAGACCCAGTACTTC.

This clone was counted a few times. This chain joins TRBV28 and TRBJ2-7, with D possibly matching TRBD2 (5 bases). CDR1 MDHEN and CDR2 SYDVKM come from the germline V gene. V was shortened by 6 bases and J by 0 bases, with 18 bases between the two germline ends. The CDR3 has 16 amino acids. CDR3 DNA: TGTGCCAGCAGGGCCCCCCCGGGGTCTTACTCCTACGAGCAGTACTTC. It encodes CASRAPPGSYSYEQYF. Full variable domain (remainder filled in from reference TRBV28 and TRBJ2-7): DVKVTQSSRYLVKRTGEKVFLECVQDMDHENMFWYRQDPGLGLRLIYFSYDVKMKEKGDIPEGYSVSREKKERFSLILESASTNQTSMYLCASRAPPGSYSYEQYFGPGTRLTVT.

The CDR3 region is CASAQLAKNIQYF. DNA for the CDR3: TGTGCCAGCGCACAGCTAGCCAAAAACATTCAGTACTTC. The rearrangement uses TRBV3-1 (or the pseudogene TRBV3-2) and TRBJ2-4; D gene ambiguous. Deletions cut 8 bases from V and 0 bases from J, with 8 bases between. The V gene's germline CDR1 is LGHDT and CDR2 YNNKEL (reference sequence). CDR3 length: 13 residues.

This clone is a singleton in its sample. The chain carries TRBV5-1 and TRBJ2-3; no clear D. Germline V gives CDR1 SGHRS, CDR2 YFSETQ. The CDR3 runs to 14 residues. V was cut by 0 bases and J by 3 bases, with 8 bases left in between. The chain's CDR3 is CASSLAATTDTQYF. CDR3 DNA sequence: TGCGCCAGCAGCTTGGCTGCAACTACAGATACGCAGTATTTT.

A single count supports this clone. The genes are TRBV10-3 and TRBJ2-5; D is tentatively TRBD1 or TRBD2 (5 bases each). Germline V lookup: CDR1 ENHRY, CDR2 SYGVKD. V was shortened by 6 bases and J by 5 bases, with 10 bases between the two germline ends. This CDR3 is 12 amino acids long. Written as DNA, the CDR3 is TGTGCCATCAGGGGACCGGGGGAGACCCAGTACTTC. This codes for CAIRGPGETQYF.

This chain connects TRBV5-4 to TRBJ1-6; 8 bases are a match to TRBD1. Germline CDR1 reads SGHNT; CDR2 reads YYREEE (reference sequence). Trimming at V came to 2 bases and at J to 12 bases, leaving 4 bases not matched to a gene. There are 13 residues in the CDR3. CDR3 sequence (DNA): TGTGCCAGCAGCTTTCCAGGGGGCGAACCCCTCCACTTT. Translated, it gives CASSFPGGEPLHF.

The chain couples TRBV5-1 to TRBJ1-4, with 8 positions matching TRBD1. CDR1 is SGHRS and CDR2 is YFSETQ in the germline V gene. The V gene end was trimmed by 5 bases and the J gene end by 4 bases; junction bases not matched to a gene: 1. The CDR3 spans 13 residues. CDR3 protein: CASRDRVNEKLFF. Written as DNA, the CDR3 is TGCGCCAGCAGGGACAGGGTTAATGAAAAACTGTTTTTT.

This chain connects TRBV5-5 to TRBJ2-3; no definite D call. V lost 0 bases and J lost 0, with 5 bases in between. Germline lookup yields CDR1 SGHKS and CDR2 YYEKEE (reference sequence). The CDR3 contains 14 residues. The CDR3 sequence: CASSLDRSTDTQYF. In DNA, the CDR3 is TGTGCCAGCAGCTTGGATCGGAGCACAGATACGCAGTATTTT.

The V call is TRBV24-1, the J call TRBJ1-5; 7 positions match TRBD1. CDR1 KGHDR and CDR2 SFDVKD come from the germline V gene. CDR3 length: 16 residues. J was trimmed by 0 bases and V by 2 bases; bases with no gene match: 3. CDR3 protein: CATSDSGQSSNQPQHF. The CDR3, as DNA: TGTGCCACCAGTGATTCGGGACAGTCTAGCAATCAGCCCCAGCATTTT.

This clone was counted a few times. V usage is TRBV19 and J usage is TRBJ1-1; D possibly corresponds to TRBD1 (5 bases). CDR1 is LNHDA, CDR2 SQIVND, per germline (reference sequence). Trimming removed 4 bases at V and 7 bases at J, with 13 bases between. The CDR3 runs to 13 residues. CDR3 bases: TGTGCCAGTAGTACCCTATTTACAGGTGAAGCTTTCTTT. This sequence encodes CASSTLFTGEAFF. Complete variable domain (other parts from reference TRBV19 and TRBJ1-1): DGGITQSPKYLFRKEGQNVTLSCEQNLNHDAMYWYRQDPGQGLRLIYYSQIVNDFQKGDIAEGYSVSREKKESFPLTVTSAQKNPTAFYLCASSTLFTGEAFFGQGTRLTVV.

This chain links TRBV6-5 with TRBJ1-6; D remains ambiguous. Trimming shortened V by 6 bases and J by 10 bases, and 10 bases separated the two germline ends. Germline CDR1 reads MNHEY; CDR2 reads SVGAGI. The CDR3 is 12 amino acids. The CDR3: CASRQPRSPLHF. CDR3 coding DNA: TGTGCCAGCAGGCAGCCCAGGTCACCCCTCCACTTT.

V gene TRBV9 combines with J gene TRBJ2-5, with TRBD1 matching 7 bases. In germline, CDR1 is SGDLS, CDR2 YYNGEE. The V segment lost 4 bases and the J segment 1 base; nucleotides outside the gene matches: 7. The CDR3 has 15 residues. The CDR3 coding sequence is TGTGCCAGCAGCTCCGGACAGGCGATCCAAGAGACCCAGTACTTC. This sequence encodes CASSSGQAIQETQYF.

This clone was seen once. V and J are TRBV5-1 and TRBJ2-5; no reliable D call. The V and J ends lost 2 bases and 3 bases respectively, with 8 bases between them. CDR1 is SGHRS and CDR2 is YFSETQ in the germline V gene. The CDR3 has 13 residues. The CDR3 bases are TGCGCCAGCAGCTTAGCCCGAAAAGAGACCCAGTACTTC. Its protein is CASSLARKETQYF.

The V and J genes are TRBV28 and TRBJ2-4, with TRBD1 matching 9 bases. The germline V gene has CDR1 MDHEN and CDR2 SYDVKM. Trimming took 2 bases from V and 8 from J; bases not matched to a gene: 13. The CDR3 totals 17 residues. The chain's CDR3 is CASSLATIRDRVDIQYF. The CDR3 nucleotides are TGTGCCAGCAGTTTAGCGACAATCCGGGACAGGGTCGACATTCAGTACTTC.

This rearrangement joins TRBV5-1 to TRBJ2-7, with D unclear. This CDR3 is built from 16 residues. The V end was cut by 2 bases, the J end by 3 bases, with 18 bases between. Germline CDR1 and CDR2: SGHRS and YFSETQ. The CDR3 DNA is TGCGCCAGCAGCTTTAATATCAACGGGTCTCTCTACGAGCAGTACTTC. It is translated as CASSFNINGSLYEQYF.

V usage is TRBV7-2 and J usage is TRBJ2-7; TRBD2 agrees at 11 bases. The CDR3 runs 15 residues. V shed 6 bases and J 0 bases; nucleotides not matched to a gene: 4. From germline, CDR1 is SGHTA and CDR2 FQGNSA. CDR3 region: CASRIAGGHSYEQYF. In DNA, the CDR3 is TGTGCCAGCAGGATAGCGGGAGGGCACTCCTACGAGCAGTACTTC.

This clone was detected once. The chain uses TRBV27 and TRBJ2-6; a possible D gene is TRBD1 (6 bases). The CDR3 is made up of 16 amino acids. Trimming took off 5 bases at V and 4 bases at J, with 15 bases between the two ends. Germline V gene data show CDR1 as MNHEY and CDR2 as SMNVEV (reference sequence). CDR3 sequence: CASSAVYRAGANVLTF. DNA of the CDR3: TGTGCCAGCAGTGCCGTTTACAGGGCCGGGGCCAACGTCCTGACTTTC.

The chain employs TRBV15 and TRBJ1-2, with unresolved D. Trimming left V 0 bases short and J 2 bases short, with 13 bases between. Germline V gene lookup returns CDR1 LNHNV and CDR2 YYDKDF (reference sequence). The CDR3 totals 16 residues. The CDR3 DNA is TGTGCCACCAGCAGAGATTCGGGCAGGTCGAACTATGGCTACACCTTC. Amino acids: CATSRDSGRSNYGYTF.

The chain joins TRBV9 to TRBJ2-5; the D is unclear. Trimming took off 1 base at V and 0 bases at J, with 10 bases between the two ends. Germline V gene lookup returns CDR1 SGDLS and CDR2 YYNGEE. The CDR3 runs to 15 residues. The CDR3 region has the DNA TGTGCCAGCAGCGTATGGCGTGCGAACCAAGAGACCCAGTACTTC. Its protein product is CASSVWRANQETQYF.

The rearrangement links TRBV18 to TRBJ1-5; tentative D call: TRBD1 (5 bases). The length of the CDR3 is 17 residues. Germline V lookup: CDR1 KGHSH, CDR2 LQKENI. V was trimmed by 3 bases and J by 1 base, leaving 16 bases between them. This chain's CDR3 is CASSPYDSTGSNQPQHF. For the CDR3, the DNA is TGTGCCAGCTCACCCTACGACAGCACCGGGAGCAATCAGCCCCAGCATTTT.

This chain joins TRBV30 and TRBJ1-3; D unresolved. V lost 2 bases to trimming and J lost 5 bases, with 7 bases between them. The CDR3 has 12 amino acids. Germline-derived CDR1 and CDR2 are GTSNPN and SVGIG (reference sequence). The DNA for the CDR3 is TGTGCCTGGAGTCATCCAAGAAACACCATATATTTT. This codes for CAWSHPRNTIYF.